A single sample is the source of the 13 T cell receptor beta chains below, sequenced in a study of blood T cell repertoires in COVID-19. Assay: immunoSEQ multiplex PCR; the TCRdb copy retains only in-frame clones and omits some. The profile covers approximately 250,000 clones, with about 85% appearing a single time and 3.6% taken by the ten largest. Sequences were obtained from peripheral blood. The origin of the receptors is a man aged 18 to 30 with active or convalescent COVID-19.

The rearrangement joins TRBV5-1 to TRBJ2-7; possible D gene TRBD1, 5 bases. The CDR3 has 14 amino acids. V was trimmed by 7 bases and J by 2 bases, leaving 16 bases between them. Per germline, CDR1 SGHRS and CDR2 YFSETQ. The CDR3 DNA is TGCGCCAGCTCAGAAGGCGCAGGGCCCTACGAGCAGTACTTC. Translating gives CASSEGAGPYEQYF.

CDR3 nucleotide sequence: TGTGCCACCAGTTCGACAGGGGGAGAAGGTCCTCCAGAGACCCAGTACTTC. This translates into CATSSTGGEGPPETQYF. J is TRBJ2-5 and V is TRBV24-1, with 9 bases that match TRBD1. The ends lost 6 bases at V and 4 bases at J; junction bases unmatched: 14. CDR3 length: 17 amino acids. Germline V gene sequence: CDR1 KGHDR, CDR2 SFDVKD.

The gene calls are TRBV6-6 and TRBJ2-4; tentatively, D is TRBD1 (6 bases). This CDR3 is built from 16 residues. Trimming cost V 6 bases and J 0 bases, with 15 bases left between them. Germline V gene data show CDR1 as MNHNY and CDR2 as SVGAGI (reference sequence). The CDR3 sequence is CASSLGQGVAKNIQYF. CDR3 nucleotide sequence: TGTGCCAGCAGCCTGGGACAAGGCGTAGCCAAAAACATTCAGTACTTC.

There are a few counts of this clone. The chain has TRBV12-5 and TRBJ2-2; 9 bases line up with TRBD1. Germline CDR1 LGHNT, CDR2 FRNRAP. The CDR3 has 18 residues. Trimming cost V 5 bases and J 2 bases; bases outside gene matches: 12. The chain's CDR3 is CASGAPDRGDFNTGELFF. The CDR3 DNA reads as TGTGCTAGTGGTGCCCCAGACAGGGGGGATTTTAACACCGGGGAGCTGTTTTTT.

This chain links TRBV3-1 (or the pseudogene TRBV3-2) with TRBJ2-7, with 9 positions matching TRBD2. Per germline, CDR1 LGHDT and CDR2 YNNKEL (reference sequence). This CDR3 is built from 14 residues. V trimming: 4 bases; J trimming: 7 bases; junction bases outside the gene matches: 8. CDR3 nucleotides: TGTGCCAGCAGCCCAGCGGGGGGCCGTGGGGAGCAGTACTTC. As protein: CASSPAGGRGEQYF.

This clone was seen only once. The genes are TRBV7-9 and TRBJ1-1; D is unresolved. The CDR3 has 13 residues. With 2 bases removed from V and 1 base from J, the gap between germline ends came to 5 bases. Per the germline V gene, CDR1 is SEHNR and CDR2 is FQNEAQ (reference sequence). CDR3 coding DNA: TGTGCCAGCAGCTTACAGGAGAACACTGAAGCTTTCTTT. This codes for CASSLQENTEAFF.

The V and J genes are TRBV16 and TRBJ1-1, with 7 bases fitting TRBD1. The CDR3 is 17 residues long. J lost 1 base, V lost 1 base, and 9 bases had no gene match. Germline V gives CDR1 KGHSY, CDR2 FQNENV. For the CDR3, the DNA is TGTGCCAGCAGCCAATTCTTACAGGGGTCGACGAACACTGAAGCTTTCTTT. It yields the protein CASSQFLQGSTNTEAFF.

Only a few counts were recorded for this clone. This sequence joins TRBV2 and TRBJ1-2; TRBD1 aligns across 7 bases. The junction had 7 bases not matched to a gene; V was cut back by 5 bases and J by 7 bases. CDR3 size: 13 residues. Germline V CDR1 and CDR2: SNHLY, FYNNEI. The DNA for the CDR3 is TGTGCCAGCAGTCGACAGGGCACTGGTGGCTACACCTTC. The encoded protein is CASSRQGTGGYTF.

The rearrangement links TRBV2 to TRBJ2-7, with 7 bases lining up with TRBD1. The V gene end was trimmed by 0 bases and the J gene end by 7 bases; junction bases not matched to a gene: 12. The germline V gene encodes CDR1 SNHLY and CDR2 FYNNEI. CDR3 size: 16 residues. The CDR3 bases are TGTGCCAGCAGTGAAGCGTTTTCGGGACAGACCTGGGAGCAGTACTTC. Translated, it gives CASSEAFSGQTWEQYF.

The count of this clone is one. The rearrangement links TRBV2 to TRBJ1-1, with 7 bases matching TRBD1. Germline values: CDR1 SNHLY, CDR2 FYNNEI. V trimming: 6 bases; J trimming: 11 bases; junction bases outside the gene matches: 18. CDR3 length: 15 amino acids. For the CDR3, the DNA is TGTGCCAGCAGAGGGGTTACGGGACAGTCGGGGAGGGCTTTCTTT. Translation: CASRGVTGQSGRAFF.

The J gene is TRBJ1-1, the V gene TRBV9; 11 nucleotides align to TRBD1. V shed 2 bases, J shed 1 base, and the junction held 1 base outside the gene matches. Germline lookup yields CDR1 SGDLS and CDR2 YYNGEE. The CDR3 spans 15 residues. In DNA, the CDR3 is TGTGCCAGCAGCGTGGGGACAGGGGGGAACACTGAAGCTTTCTTT. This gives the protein CASSVGTGGNTEAFF. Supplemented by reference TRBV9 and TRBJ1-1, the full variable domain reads DSGVTQTPKHLITATGQRVTLRCSPRSGDLSVYWYQQSLDQGLQFLIQYYNGEERAKGNILERFSAQQFPDLHSELNLSSLELGDSALYFCASSVGTGGNTEAFFGQGTRLTVV.

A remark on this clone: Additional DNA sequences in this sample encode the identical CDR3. CDR3 in amino acids: CASSVGGDNSPLHF. Here the CDR3 DNA reads TGTGCCAGCAGCGTAGGGGGGGATAATTCACCCCTCCACTTT. The chain uses TRBV9 and TRBJ1-6; a weak D match, TRBD1 (5 bases). Germline-derived CDR1 and CDR2 are SGDLS and YYNGEE. Between the trimmed V and J ends, which lost 0 bases and 5 bases, there was a span of 6 bases. There are 14 residues in the CDR3.

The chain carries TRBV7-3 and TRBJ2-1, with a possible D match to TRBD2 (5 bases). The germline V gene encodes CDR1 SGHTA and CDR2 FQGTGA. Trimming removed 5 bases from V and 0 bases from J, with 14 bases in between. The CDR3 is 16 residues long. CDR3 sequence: CASSPRAESSYNEQFF. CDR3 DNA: TGTGCCAGCAGCCCAAGAGCGGAGAGCTCCTACAATGAGCAGTTCTTC.